The rows below give T cell receptor beta chains drawn from one sample of a study of naive and memory T cell subsets. TCRdb independently ran MiXCR on the UMI-ligation and nested PCR reads; one entry per CDR3 protein. The sample shows tens of thousands of distinct CDR3 sequences, around 13% of them seen only once. Source material: central memory CD4+ T cells from blood. The receptors were gathered from a human donor in good health. Each CDR3 is given with its conserved first and last residue. D genes are given only for firm matches. Some rows have no size entry. The others give once, few or many, or a class for an expanded clone.

CDR3 DNA: TGTGCCAGCAGCTCCAGCGGGAGTGCAGGGGCGGCCCAGTACTTC
CDR3 protein: CASSSSGSAGAAQYF
J gene: TRBJ2-5
V gene: TRBV7-2
D gene: TRBD2
clone size: few

CDR3 DNA: TGTGCCAGCAGTTTAACGGCAGGGTACCGGTTGCTGTTTTTT
CDR3 protein: CASSLTAGYRLLFF
J gene: TRBJ1-4
V gene: TRBV28
D gene: .
clone size: few

CDR3 DNA: TGTGCCATCAGCGACCGGGACTCTCACACAGATACGCAGTATTTT
CDR3 protein: CAISDRDSHTDTQYF
J gene: TRBJ2-3
V gene: TRBV10-3
D gene: .
clone size: many

CDR3 DNA: TGTGCCAGCAGTGAGCGGGTAGACCCTGGAAACACCATATATTTT
CDR3 protein: CASSERVDPGNTIYF
J gene: TRBJ1-3
V gene: TRBV3-1
D gene: .
clone size: few

CDR3 DNA: TGTGCCTCCTCCCCTTCGGGACACTACTCCTACGAGCAGTACTTC
CDR3 protein: CASSPSGHYSYEQYF
J gene: TRBJ2-7
V gene: TRBV27
D gene: .
clone size: .

CDR3 DNA: TGTGCCAGCAGCTTAGTCCCTCAGAAAGCAGCGGGTGAGCAGTTCTTC
CDR3 protein: CASSLVPQKAAGEQFF
J gene: TRBJ2-1
V gene: TRBV7-2
D gene: .
clone size: .

CDR3 DNA: TGTGCCAGCAGTGAAAGAAGGGGGACAGGGGGTGGCTACACCTTC
CDR3 protein: CASSERRGTGGGYTF
J gene: TRBJ1-2
V gene: TRBV2
D gene: TRBD1
clone size: .

CDR3 DNA: TGCGCCAGCTCCATTAGGGGACAGAGGGTCCCCACAGATACGCAGTATTTT
CDR3 protein: CASSIRGQRVPTDTQYF
J gene: TRBJ2-3
V gene: TRBV5-1
D gene: TRBD1
clone size: many

CDR3 DNA: TGTGCCAGCTCACGATCCGCCAGAGGGGGCCAGACAGATACGCAGTATTTT
CDR3 protein: CASSRSARGGQTDTQYF
J gene: TRBJ2-3
V gene: TRBV18
D gene: TRBD1
clone size: many

CDR3 DNA: TGTGCCAGCAGACGGGATGGGGATACGCAGTATTTT
CDR3 protein: CASRRDGDTQYF
J gene: TRBJ2-3
V gene: TRBV5-4
D gene: .
clone size: .

CDR3 DNA: TGTGCCAGCAGCTCTAGCCGAGGACTAGCTAGCACAGATACGCAGTATTTT
CDR3 protein: CASSSSRGLASTDTQYF
J gene: TRBJ2-3
V gene: TRBV7-2
D gene: TRBD2
clone size: .

CDR3 DNA: TGTGCCAGCGGGACCGGGACAGGAGTGTCCTACGAGCAGTACTTC
CDR3 protein: CASGTGTGVSYEQYF
J gene: TRBJ2-7
V gene: TRBV2
D gene: TRBD1
clone size: .

CDR3 DNA: TGTGCCAGCAGCTCCGGACAGGTTTATAATTCACCCCTCCACTTT
CDR3 protein: CASSSGQVYNSPLHF
J gene: TRBJ1-6
V gene: TRBV11-2
D gene: TRBD1
clone size: .

CDR3 DNA: TGCGCCAGCAGCCAAGTTAACGGGGCCTCCTACGAGCAGTACTTC
CDR3 protein: CASSQVNGASYEQYF
J gene: TRBJ2-7
V gene: TRBV4-1
D gene: .
clone size: few

CDR3 DNA: TGCAGTGCTAGAGATTACCAGGTTAATGAAAAACTGTTTTTT
CDR3 protein: CSARDYQVNEKLFF
J gene: TRBJ1-4
V gene: TRBV20-1
D gene: .
clone size: few

CDR3 DNA: TGTGCCAGCACGAAACAGGGCTCCAATCAGCCCCAGCATTTT
CDR3 protein: CASTKQGSNQPQHF
J gene: TRBJ1-5
V gene: TRBV6-2/TRBV6-3
D gene: .
clone size: .

CDR3 DNA: TGTGCCAGCAGCTTCAGGACAGAGTTCACCGGGGAGCTGTTTTTT
CDR3 protein: CASSFRTEFTGELFF
J gene: TRBJ2-2
V gene: TRBV5-8
D gene: .
clone size: .

CDR3 DNA: TGTGCCAGCAGTTCCAATTTGGCCGGGGAGCTGTTTTTT
CDR3 protein: CASSSNLAGELFF
J gene: TRBJ2-2
V gene: TRBV6-5
D gene: .
clone size: few

CDR3 DNA: TGCAGTGCTAGAGATTACAGTGAAGCTTTCTTT
CDR3 protein: CSARDYSEAFF
J gene: TRBJ1-1
V gene: TRBV20-1
D gene: .
clone size: few

CDR3 DNA: TGCAGTGCTAGCACGGAGGGGGCCCTCAATCAGCCCCAGCATTTT
CDR3 protein: CSASTEGALNQPQHF
J gene: TRBJ1-5
V gene: TRBV20-1
D gene: TRBD1
clone size: .

CDR3 DNA: TGCGCCAGCAGCTCGGGACAGGGCTATGGCTACACCTTC
CDR3 protein: CASSSGQGYGYTF
J gene: TRBJ1-2
V gene: TRBV5-1
D gene: TRBD1
clone size: .

CDR3 DNA: TGCAGTGCGACCCGGGACAGCGGCTACTACGAGCAGTACTTC
CDR3 protein: CSATRDSGYYEQYF
J gene: TRBJ2-7
V gene: TRBV20-1
D gene: TRBD1
clone size: few

CDR3 DNA: TGCAGTGCTAGAGGCTCCTATAATTCACCCCTCCACTTT
CDR3 protein: CSARGSYNSPLHF
J gene: TRBJ1-6
V gene: TRBV20-1
D gene: .
clone size: many

CDR3 DNA: TGTGCCAGCTCGAATAGCGGGGAGCACGGAGATACGCAGTATTTT
CDR3 protein: CASSNSGEHGDTQYF
J gene: TRBJ2-3
V gene: TRBV6-6
D gene: TRBD2
clone size: many

CDR3 DNA: TGTGCCAGCAGTGCAGGGAGTCTCCTGTACAATGAGCAGTTCTTC
CDR3 protein: CASSAGSLLYNEQFF
J gene: TRBJ2-1
V gene: TRBV11-3
D gene: .
clone size: many

CDR3 DNA: TGTGCCAGCAGCGTTAGACAGGGGGACGGGTACGAGCAGTACTTC
CDR3 protein: CASSVRQGDGYEQYF
J gene: TRBJ2-7
V gene: TRBV7-2
D gene: TRBD1
clone size: few

CDR3 DNA: TGCAGCGTTGAGAAATTAGCGGGTACCTACGAGCAGTACTTC
CDR3 protein: CSVEKLAGTYEQYF
J gene: TRBJ2-7
V gene: TRBV29-1
D gene: TRBD2
clone size: .

CDR3 DNA: TGCGCCAGCAGCTTGGGGGCGACAGGACTAGCGGGAATCTGTAGGAATGAGCAGTTCTTC
CDR3 protein: CASSLGATGLAGICRNEQFF
J gene: TRBJ2-1
V gene: TRBV5-1
D gene: TRBD2
clone size: .

CDR3 DNA: TGTGCCACCAGTGATTCTCGGACAGGGGTCCACGAGCAGTACTTC
CDR3 protein: CATSDSRTGVHEQYF
J gene: TRBJ2-7
V gene: TRBV24-1
D gene: TRBD1
clone size: few

CDR3 DNA: TGTGCCAGCACCTTAGCGGCGAACACCGGGGAGCTGTTTTTT
CDR3 protein: CASTLAANTGELFF
J gene: TRBJ2-2
V gene: TRBV12-3/TRBV12-4
D gene: .
clone size: many

CDR3 DNA: TGTGCCAGCAGCCTTAGCGGGAGCTACTACAATGAGCAGTTCTTC
CDR3 protein: CASSLSGSYYNEQFF
J gene: TRBJ2-1
V gene: TRBV3-1
D gene: TRBD2
clone size: many

CDR3 DNA: TGTGCCAGCAGTTACTTTGGGGCGGATAGCAATCAGCCCCAGCATTTT
CDR3 protein: CASSYFGADSNQPQHF
J gene: TRBJ1-5
V gene: TRBV6-6
D gene: .
clone size: few

CDR3 DNA: TGCAGCGTTGGGTCGCGGGTTGGAGAGACCCAGTACTTC
CDR3 protein: CSVGSRVGETQYF
J gene: TRBJ2-5
V gene: TRBV29-1
D gene: .
clone size: .

CDR3 DNA: TGTGCCAGCAGCTCCGGACAGGGGGCAGGCGGGGAGCTGTTTTTT
CDR3 protein: CASSSGQGAGGELFF
J gene: TRBJ2-2
V gene: TRBV7-9
D gene: TRBD1
clone size: few

CDR3 DNA: TGCAGTGCTGGGACAGGGAACGAGCAGTACTTC
CDR3 protein: CSAGTGNEQYF
J gene: TRBJ2-7
V gene: TRBV20-1
D gene: TRBD1
clone size: .

CDR3 DNA: TGTGCCAGCACCAACGGAGGGACTAGCCTCTCCTACAATGAGCAGTTCTTC
CDR3 protein: CASTNGGTSLSYNEQFF
J gene: TRBJ2-1
V gene: TRBV6-2/TRBV6-3
D gene: TRBD2
clone size: many

CDR3 DNA: TGTGCCACACAGGACAGCCGGAACTCTGGAAACACCATATATTTT
CDR3 protein: CATQDSRNSGNTIYF
J gene: TRBJ1-3
V gene: TRBV10-3
D gene: .
clone size: .

CDR3 DNA: TGTGCCAGCAGGATGGACAGACACTACGAGCAGTACTTC
CDR3 protein: CASRMDRHYEQYF
J gene: TRBJ2-7
V gene: TRBV12-3/TRBV12-4
D gene: .
clone size: once

CDR3 DNA: TGTGCCAGCAGCTTGGGGGGGCGATGGCAAGCTTTCTTT
CDR3 protein: CASSLGGRWQAFF
J gene: TRBJ1-1
V gene: TRBV5-6
D gene: .
clone size: few

CDR3 DNA: TGTGCCACGTCTCGGCGGGAGCGGGATACGCAGTATTTT
CDR3 protein: CATSRRERDTQYF
J gene: TRBJ2-3
V gene: TRBV7-2
D gene: TRBD2
clone size: many

CDR3 DNA: TGTGCCAGCAGCTTAGGGGGACAGGGGGTGAACTATGGCTACACCTTC
CDR3 protein: CASSLGGQGVNYGYTF
J gene: TRBJ1-2
V gene: TRBV7-2
D gene: TRBD1
clone size: .

CDR3 DNA: TGCAGCGTTGTGACATACACAGATACGCAGTATTTT
CDR3 protein: CSVVTYTDTQYF
J gene: TRBJ2-3
V gene: TRBV29-1
D gene: .
clone size: few

CDR3 DNA: TGTGCCAGCAGTGAAGTCGGGATCAGCTCTAATCAGCCCCAGCATTTT
CDR3 protein: CASSEVGISSNQPQHF
J gene: TRBJ1-5
V gene: TRBV6-1
D gene: .
clone size: .

CDR3 DNA: TGCGCCAGCAGCTTGGTGGCAGGGTCCTATGGCTACACCTTC
CDR3 protein: CASSLVAGSYGYTF
J gene: TRBJ1-2
V gene: TRBV5-1
D gene: .
clone size: .

CDR3 DNA: TGTGCCATCAGTGAGGTAGCGGGCGGGGCAGGGCCGCGGGATACGCAGTATTTT
CDR3 protein: CAISEVAGGAGPRDTQYF
J gene: TRBJ2-3
V gene: TRBV10-3
D gene: TRBD2
clone size: few

CDR3 DNA: TGTGCCAGCAGCCCAGCGGGAGGCTTAGGGGACGAGCAGTACTTC
CDR3 protein: CASSPAGGLGDEQYF
J gene: TRBJ2-7
V gene: TRBV7-2
D gene: TRBD2
clone size: few

CDR3 DNA: TGCAGTGCTGCCCCAGGGGCGTCGTATGGCTACACCTTC
CDR3 protein: CSAAPGASYGYTF
J gene: TRBJ1-2
V gene: TRBV20-1
D gene: .
clone size: .

CDR3 DNA: TGCGCCAGCGCCGACCCGGACACTGAAGCTTTCTTT
CDR3 protein: CASADPDTEAFF
J gene: TRBJ1-1
V gene: TRBV5-1
D gene: .
clone size: .

CDR3 DNA: TGTGCCAGCAGCCCCCCCTGGGGCGTCACTGAAGCTTTCTTT
CDR3 protein: CASSPPWGVTEAFF
J gene: TRBJ1-1
V gene: TRBV12-3/TRBV12-4
D gene: .
clone size: .

CDR3 DNA: TGCAGCGTTTTTTCCGGGACCGTCCTTAGGAACACTGAAGCTTTCTTT
CDR3 protein: CSVFSGTVLRNTEAFF
J gene: TRBJ1-1
V gene: TRBV29-1
D gene: .
clone size: few